The 18 T cell receptor beta chains listed next were all sequenced from one sample in a study of TIL therapy for anti-PD-1-resistant metastatic lung cancer. Time point described: pre-treatment sample, taken before nivolumab and TIL therapy. This was the immunoSEQ v3 assay. Using immunoSEQ multiplex PCR, the repertoire was profiled, and TCRdb retains in-frame clones only, with some absent. The sample includes about 20,000 clones, 83% seen only once; the top ten take 2.2%. Material: blood, obtained at baseline. Receptors originate from a person between 25 and 79 years old with non-small cell lung cancer.

J is TRBJ1-2 and V is TRBV27; 9 nucleotides agree with TRBD1. In germline, CDR1 is MNHEY, CDR2 SMNVEV (reference sequence). This CDR3 contains 14 residues. J lost 4 bases, V lost 5 bases, and 5 bases had no gene match. The CDR3 sequence is CASSPGTGSYGYTF. The CDR3 DNA reads as TGTGCCAGCAGTCCGGGGACAGGGTCCTATGGCTACACCTTC.

J is TRBJ2-7 and V is TRBV5-6; TRBD1 matches 8 bases. The CDR3 loop spans 13 amino acids. Germline CDR1 and CDR2: SGHDT and YYEEEE. The ends lost 3 bases at V and 6 bases at J; junction bases unmatched: 5. The CDR3 DNA sequence: TGTGCCAGCAGCTATCAGGGGGCGCGCGAGCAGTACTTC. Translation gives CASSYQGAREQYF.

The chain couples TRBV5-1 to TRBJ2-7; D unclear. This CDR3 contains 12 residues. Deletions cut 4 bases from V and 7 bases from J, with 12 bases between. Germline V gene data show CDR1 as SGHRS and CDR2 as YFSETQ. The CDR3 DNA is TGCGCCAGCAGCCCTCCCGATGGTGAGCAGTACTTC. Translation gives CASSPPDGEQYF.

The rearrangement uses TRBV7-8 and TRBJ1-3, with D maybe TRBD1 (5 bases). This CDR3 region has 15 residues. The germline gives CDR1 SGHVS, CDR2 FQNEAQ. V was clipped by 5 bases and J by 0 bases, with 11 bases between them. CDR3 nucleotides: TGTGCCAGCAGCGGGGGACGGACCTCTGGAAACACCATATATTTT. It is translated as CASSGGRTSGNTIYF. The variable domain in full, completed from reference TRBV7-8 and TRBJ1-3, reads GAGVSQSPRYKVAKRGQDVALRCDPISGHVSLFWYQQALGQGPEFLTYFQNEAQLDKSGLPSDRFFAERPEGSVSTLKIQRTQQEDSAVYLCASSGGRTSGNTIYFGEGSWLTVV.

The rearrangement links TRBV28 to TRBJ1-2; TRBD1 matches at 8 bases. From germline, CDR1 is MDHEN and CDR2 SYDVKM. V gave up 5 bases and J gave up 2 bases; unmatched junction bases: 7. The CDR3 consists of 15 residues. The CDR3 DNA sequence: TGTGCCAGCAGTCCCAGGACAGGGAAGAACTATGGCTACACCTTC. This encodes CASSPRTGKNYGYTF.

The V call is TRBV2, the J call TRBJ1-2; D gene uncertain. Trimming shortened V by 1 base and J by 4 bases, and 10 bases separated the two germline ends. This CDR3 has 14 amino acids. Germline lookup yields CDR1 SNHLY and CDR2 FYNNEI. The CDR3 loop is CASSEVGRSYGYTF. DNA of the CDR3: TGTGCCAGCAGTGAAGTCGGACGGAGCTATGGCTACACCTTC.

V and J are TRBV6-6 and TRBJ2-3; the D gene could be TRBD1 or TRBD2 (6 bases each). The CDR3 runs to 16 residues. Per the germline V gene, CDR1 is MNHNY and CDR2 is SVGAGI (reference sequence). V was clipped by 6 bases and J by 3 bases, with 19 bases between them. The CDR3 DNA is TGTGCCAGCAGCCGACCGGACAGAGGGGGGACAGATACGCAGTATTTT. Its protein is CASSRPDRGGTDTQYF.

The V gene is TRBV6-5, the J gene TRBJ1-1, with D tentatively TRBD1 (5 bases). The CDR3 has 13 amino acids. Germline-derived CDR1 and CDR2 are MNHEY and SVGAGI. Trimming pared 6 bases from V and 1 base from J, leaving 9 bases between. The CDR3 region is CASSADRNTEAFF. The CDR3 region has the DNA TGTGCCAGCAGCGCCGACAGGAACACTGAAGCTTTCTTT.

This clone was observed a single time. The chain couples TRBV5-6 to TRBJ2-7; unclear D gene. The CDR3 is 12 residues long. The V gene lost 4 bases and the J gene lost 5 bases, with 10 bases spanning the gap. From germline, CDR1 is SGHDT and CDR2 YYEEEE. CDR3 loop: CASSGDRDEQYF. The DNA of the CDR3 is TGTGCCAGCAGCGGAGATAGGGACGAGCAGTACTTC.

For the CDR3, the DNA is TGTGCCAGCGTAGGACAGGGGGAGGTCTATGAGCAGTTCTTC. Its protein is CASVGQGEVYEQFF. The chain combines TRBV28 with TRBJ2-1, with 10 bases fitting TRBD1. The CDR3 covers 14 residues. The germline CDR1 and CDR2 sequences are MDHEN and SYDVKM. V was pared by 8 bases and J by 8 bases, with 9 bases of the junction left unmatched.

The chain employs TRBV7-3 and TRBJ2-2; the D gene is possibly TRBD2 (6 bases). Germline lookup yields CDR1 SGHTA and CDR2 FQGTGA. The ends were cut back, 5 bases at V and 7 bases at J, with 17 bases in the middle. This CDR3 has 15 amino acids. In DNA, the CDR3 is TGTGCCAGCAGCCCCCTCAGCGGAGGGCACGGGGAGCTGTTTTTT. This codes for CASSPLSGGHGELFF.

The gene calls are TRBV5-6 and TRBJ2-5; the D gene is possibly TRBD2 (7 bases). V was trimmed by 3 bases and J by 5 bases, leaving 14 bases between them. Germline CDR1 reads SGHDT; CDR2 reads YYEEEE. The length of the CDR3 is 14 residues. CDR3 coding DNA: TGTGCCAGCAGCTACTCTGCGGGGGCGGAGACCCAGTACTTC. This codes for CASSYSAGAETQYF. Variable domain in full (rest from reference TRBV5-6 and TRBJ2-5): DAGVTQSPTHLIKTRGQQVTLRCSPKSGHDTVSWYQQALGQGPQFIFQYYEEEERQRGNFPDRFSGHQFPNYSSELNVNALLLGDSALYLCASSYSAGAETQYFGPGTRLLVL.

This clone was observed a few times. The gene calls are TRBV10-3 and TRBJ1-1; 8 nucleotides line up with TRBD1. In germline, CDR1 is ENHRY, CDR2 SYGVKD. This CDR3 region has 14 residues. V shed 5 bases and J 4 bases; nucleotides not matched to a gene: 6. This CDR3 reads CAISWTGPSTEAFF. Written as DNA, the CDR3 is TGTGCCATCAGTTGGACAGGGCCAAGCACTGAAGCTTTCTTT.

The gene calls are TRBV6-5 and TRBJ1-2; a possible D gene is TRBD1 (5 bases). Looked up from germline, CDR1 is MNHEY and CDR2 is SVGAGI. The CDR3 totals 15 residues. V dropped 2 bases and J dropped 3 bases, with 13 bases sitting between them. The CDR3 region is CASSYKGLLHYGYTF. The CDR3 DNA is TGTGCCAGCAGTTACAAGGGACTCCTGCACTATGGCTACACCTTC.

The V gene is TRBV19, the J gene TRBJ2-1, with D unclear. The V and J ends lost 0 bases and 11 bases respectively, with 17 bases between them. The CDR3 loop spans 15 amino acids. Germline-derived CDR1 and CDR2 are LNHDA and SQIVND (reference sequence). The DNA of the CDR3 is TGTGCCAGTAGTATAGATCTCCTAGATAGGGTCCAGCAGTTCTTC. It translates to CASSIDLLDRVQQFF.

The chain joins TRBV7-2 to TRBJ1-5; a weak D match, TRBD1 (5 bases). Per the germline V gene, CDR1 is SGHTA and CDR2 is FQGNSA. V was pared by 1 base and J by 6 bases, with 16 bases between. The CDR3 totals 16 residues. CDR3 protein: CASSLVGGGVTQPQHF. The CDR3 nucleotides read TGTGCCAGCAGCTTAGTGGGGGGGGGAGTCACTCAGCCCCAGCATTTT. Filled out from reference TRBV7-2 and TRBJ1-5, the complete variable domain reads GAGVSQSPSNKVTEKGKDVELRCDPISGHTALYWYRQSLGQGLEFLIYFQGNSAPDKSGLPSDRFSAERTGGSVSTLTIQRTQQEDSAVYLCASSLVGGGVTQPQHFGDGTRLSIL.

This clone was detected only once. V is TRBV10-3 and J is TRBJ2-7; D might be TRBD2 (5 bases). Germline values: CDR1 ENHRY, CDR2 SYGVKD. With 4 bases removed from V and 1 base from J, the gap between germline ends came to 11 bases. The length of the CDR3 is 14 residues. CDR3 region: CAISGTGPSYEQYF. The CDR3 DNA reads as TGTGCCATCAGTGGGACTGGACCTTCCTACGAGCAGTACTTC.

V usage is TRBV7-2 and J usage is TRBJ2-4, with a weak D call TRBD2 (5 bases). CDR3 length equals 13 residues. Germline V gene sequence: CDR1 SGHTA, CDR2 FQGNSA. V shed 2 bases and J shed 9 bases, with 11 bases lying between them. The CDR3: CASSLLGRGIQYF. The CDR3, as DNA: TGTGCCAGCAGCTTACTAGGTCGGGGCATTCAGTACTTC.